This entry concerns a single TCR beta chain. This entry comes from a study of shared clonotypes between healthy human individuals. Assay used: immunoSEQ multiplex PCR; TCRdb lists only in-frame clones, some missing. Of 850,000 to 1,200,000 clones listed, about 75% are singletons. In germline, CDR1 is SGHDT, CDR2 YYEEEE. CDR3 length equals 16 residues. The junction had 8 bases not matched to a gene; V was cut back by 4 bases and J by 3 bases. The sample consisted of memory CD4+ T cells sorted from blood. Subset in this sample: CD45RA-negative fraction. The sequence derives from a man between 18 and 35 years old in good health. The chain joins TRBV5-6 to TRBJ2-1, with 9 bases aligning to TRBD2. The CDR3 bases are TGTGCCAGCAGCCGCCGAACTAGCGGGTTCTACAATGAGCAGTTCTTC. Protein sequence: CASSRRTSGFYNEQFF.